This entry lists 21 T cell receptor beta chains sequenced from one sample in a study of blood T cells in healthy people across ages. Primed by a sample-barcoded 5' primer and a J-beta primer mix, a second PCR proceeded for about 6 to 11 cycles. TCRdb itself ran the 5' RACE reads through MiXCR, one entry per CDR3 protein. The data contain 780,000 or so distinct CDR3 sequences, about 53% of them singletons. The sample taken for sequencing was blood. These receptors came from a man aged 80 or over in good health.

V gene TRBV7-9 combines with J gene TRBJ2-5, with a tentative D call TRBD2 (6 bases). V gave up 5 bases and J gave up 5 bases, with 21 bases separating them. The CDR3 sequence is 16 residues long. In germline, CDR1 is SEHNR, CDR2 FQNEAQ (reference sequence). In DNA, the CDR3 is TGTGCCAGCAGCCGGCGAGACCGGAGGGGCTTGGAGACCCAGTACTTC. Its protein is CASSRRDRRGLETQYF.

The chain recombines TRBV5-1 with TRBJ2-1; 10 bases match TRBD2. The germline gives CDR1 SGHRS, CDR2 YFSETQ. The CDR3 covers 15 residues. Unmatched junction bases numbered 8, after V lost 0 bases and J lost 11 bases. The chain's CDR3 is CASSLEAGGTDKQFF. The CDR3 coding sequence is TGCGCCAGCAGCTTGGAAGCGGGAGGGACCGATAAGCAGTTCTTC.

The chain links TRBV24-1 to TRBJ1-5; D is unclear. The V gene lost 9 bases and the J gene lost 0 bases, with 8 bases spanning the gap. Germline lookup yields CDR1 KGHDR and CDR2 SFDVKD. The CDR3 contains 13 residues. CDR3 in DNA: TGTGCCACCCAGCGCGGTAGCAATCAGCCCCAGCATTTT. As protein: CATQRGSNQPQHF.

The chain carries TRBV21-1 and TRBJ2-5. TRBV21-1 is termed a pseudogene. The CDR3 spans 13 residues. The chain's CDR3 is CASSSVRQETQYF. In DNA, the CDR3 is TGTGCCAGCAGCAGCGTTCGTCAAGAGACCCAGTACTTC.

The chain is built from TRBV5-1 and TRBJ2-5; D gene ambiguous. The length of the CDR3 is 13 residues. V shed 4 bases and J shed 5 bases, with 12 bases lying between them. Germline CDR1 SGHRS, CDR2 YFSETQ. The CDR3 DNA sequence: TGCGCCAGCAGCACACAACGAACGGAGACCCAGTACTTC. It is translated as CASSTQRTETQYF.

The J gene is TRBJ2-1, the V gene TRBV20-1; D ambiguous. Germline CDR1 DFQATT, CDR2 SNEGSKA (reference sequence). The CDR3 runs 11 residues. The germline V and J ends were trimmed by 0 bases and 9 bases, with 6 bases remaining between them. The chain's CDR3 is CSAREVLEQFF. The CDR3, as DNA: TGCAGTGCTAGAGAAGTCCTTGAGCAGTTCTTC.

The chain uses TRBV18 and TRBJ2-7; D is perhaps TRBD1 (6 bases). Near its end, the DNA agrees better with TRBJ2-5, so the J call may be wrong. This CDR3 has 13 residues. Germline CDR1 KGHSH, CDR2 LQKENI. This CDR3 reads CASSIGQSRTQYF. Here the CDR3 DNA reads TGTGCCAGCTCAATAGGACAGTCGCGGACCCAGTACTTC.

CDR3 protein: CATSGTVNTQYF. The CDR3 DNA is TGTGCCACCAGCGGGACGGTGAATACGCAGTATTTT. The chain couples TRBV6-1 to TRBJ2-3; 7 bases agree with TRBD2. V trimming: 10 bases; J trimming: 7 bases; junction bases outside the gene matches: 8. Germline CDR1 MNHNS, CDR2 SASEGT. This CDR3 has 12 amino acids.

This clonotype has just a few counts. This chain links TRBV5-1 with TRBJ2-7; the D gene is possibly TRBD1 (5 bases). V was pared by 0 bases and J by 0 bases, with 10 bases between. Germline CDR1 is SGHRS and CDR2 is YFSETQ. This CDR3 comprises 15 residues. CDR3 loop: CASSLVGVGSYEQYF. The CDR3 bases are TGCGCCAGCAGCTTGGTAGGGGTGGGCTCCTACGAGCAGTACTTC.

CDR3 sequence reads: CASSQPATNTGELFF. The CDR3 DNA reads TGTGCCAGCAGCCAGCCAGCTACGAACACCGGGGAGCTGTTTTTT. The chain recombines TRBV6-2 or TRBV6-3 with TRBJ2-2; no clear D. V lost 6 bases and J 0 bases, leaving 11 bases between the germline ends. The CDR3 sequence is 15 residues long. CDR1 MNHEY and CDR2 SVGEGT come from the germline V gene.

This chain joins TRBV7-9 and TRBJ2-7, with 7 bases lining up with TRBD2. Germline V gene lookup returns CDR1 SEHNR and CDR2 FQNEAQ (reference sequence). The ends lost 5 bases at V and 0 bases at J; junction bases unmatched: 7. The CDR3 is 15 residues long. The CDR3 here is CASSPGEGYSYEQYF. The CDR3, as DNA: TGTGCCAGCAGCCCCGGGGAGGGCTACTCCTACGAGCAGTACTTC.

The chain couples TRBV28 to TRBJ1-5; TRBD1 might be the D (6 bases). Germline V gene lookup returns CDR1 MDHEN and CDR2 SYDVKM. V dropped 2 bases and J dropped 1 base, with 21 bases sitting between them. The CDR3 length is 19 residues. CDR3 sequence (DNA): TGTGCCAGCAGTTTACCTTTTACCTCAGGGGCCGGCAGCAATCAGCCCCAGCATTTT. This encodes CASSLPFTSGAGSNQPQHF.

J is TRBJ2-1 and V is TRBV6-2 or TRBV6-3; D call uncertain. The V gene lost 4 bases and the J gene lost 12 bases, with 19 bases spanning the gap. This CDR3 contains 14 residues. The germline V gene encodes CDR1 MNHEY and CDR2 SVGEGT. The CDR3 sequence is CASSSLLPLKGQFF. The CDR3 DNA follows: TGTGCCAGCAGTTCCCTTCTGCCCCTTAAGGGGCAGTTCTTC.

This clonotype has just a few counts. V usage is TRBV25-1 and J usage is TRBJ2-1; D might be TRBD1 or TRBD2, each matching 6 bases. From germline, CDR1 is MGHDK and CDR2 SYGVNS. V lost 6 bases, J lost 2 bases, and 11 bases lay in between. This CDR3 contains 14 residues. The CDR3 DNA reads TGTGCCAGCAGGCGGGACACCCCCTACAATGAGCAGTTCTTC. It yields the protein CASRRDTPYNEQFF.

This clonotype was seen once. The chain recombines TRBV5-1 with TRBJ2-1, with 14 nucleotides matching TRBD2. This CDR3 has 17 residues. Germline CDR1 is SGHRS and CDR2 is YFSETQ. V shed 6 bases, J shed 8 bases, and the junction held 13 bases outside the gene matches. The DNA of the CDR3 is TGCGCCAGCAACTCCCCCAAGGGACTAGCGGGAGTAGATGAGCAGTTCTTC. The encoded protein is CASNSPKGLAGVDEQFF.

The chain recombines TRBV5-1 with TRBJ2-5; D is ambiguous. The assigned J gene may be wrong: the sequence end matches TRBJ2-1 better. The CDR3 is made up of 15 amino acids. The germline V gene encodes CDR1 SGHRS and CDR2 YFSETQ. CDR3 region: CASSLGAQRQETQFF. CDR3 nucleotides: TGCGCCAGCAGCTTGGGAGCCCAACGTCAAGAGACCCAGTTCTTC.

The rearrangement joins TRBV18 to TRBJ2-6; D remains unclear. The CDR3 is 16 amino acids. V lost 3 bases, J lost 1 base, and 10 bases lay in between. Germline V gives CDR1 KGHSH, CDR2 LQKENI. CDR3 in amino acids: CASSPVSSSGANVLTF. Written as DNA, the CDR3 is TGTGCCAGCTCACCGGTCTCCTCGTCTGGGGCCAACGTCCTGACTTTC.

The chain recombines TRBV3-1 with TRBJ1-2; D not certain. Trimming shortened V by 2 bases and J by 2 bases, and 6 bases separated the two germline ends. The V gene's germline CDR1 is LGHDT and CDR2 YNNKEL (reference sequence). The CDR3 is made up of 13 amino acids. In DNA, the CDR3 is TGTGCCAGCAGCCAAAGGGAAAACTATGGCTACACCTTC. Protein product: CASSQRENYGYTF.

In its sample, this clonotype was seen a few times. CDR3 sequence reads: CASSRRGPADTQYF. In DNA form, the CDR3 reads TGTGCCAGCAGCCGCAGAGGGCCAGCTGATACGCAGTATTTT. The chain recombines TRBV7-2 with TRBJ2-3, with D possibly TRBD2 on 5 matching bases. Per the germline V gene, CDR1 is SGHTA and CDR2 is FQGNSA. Deletions cut 5 bases from V and 6 bases from J, with 15 bases between. The CDR3 extends over 14 amino acids. The full variable domain, its missing parts supplied by reference TRBV7-2 and TRBJ2-3, is GAGVSQSPSNKVTEKGKDVELRCDPISGHTALYWYRQSLGQGLEFLIYFQGNSAPDKSGLPSDRFSAERTGGSVSTLTIQRTQQEDSAVYLCASSRRGPADTQYFGPGTRLTVL.

This clonotype has just a few counts. V gene TRBV7-2 combines with J gene TRBJ2-7; D gene ambiguous. CDR3 length: 13 residues. CDR1 is SGHTA and CDR2 is FQGNSA in the germline V gene. Deletions cut 2 bases from V and 6 bases from J, with 11 bases between. The CDR3, as DNA: TGTGCCAGCAGCTTAAATAGGGTAGCCGAGCAGTACTTC. Its translation: CASSLNRVAEQYF.

The genes are TRBV10-3 and TRBJ1-6; maybe TRBD1 (5 bases). The CDR3 has 13 residues. Germline CDR1 ENHRY, CDR2 SYGVKD. Trimming stripped 6 bases from V and 11 bases from J, with 14 bases between. The CDR3 sequence: CAISRDLRTPLHF. CDR3 bases: TGTGCCATCAGCCGGGACCTCCGCACACCCCTCCACTTT.